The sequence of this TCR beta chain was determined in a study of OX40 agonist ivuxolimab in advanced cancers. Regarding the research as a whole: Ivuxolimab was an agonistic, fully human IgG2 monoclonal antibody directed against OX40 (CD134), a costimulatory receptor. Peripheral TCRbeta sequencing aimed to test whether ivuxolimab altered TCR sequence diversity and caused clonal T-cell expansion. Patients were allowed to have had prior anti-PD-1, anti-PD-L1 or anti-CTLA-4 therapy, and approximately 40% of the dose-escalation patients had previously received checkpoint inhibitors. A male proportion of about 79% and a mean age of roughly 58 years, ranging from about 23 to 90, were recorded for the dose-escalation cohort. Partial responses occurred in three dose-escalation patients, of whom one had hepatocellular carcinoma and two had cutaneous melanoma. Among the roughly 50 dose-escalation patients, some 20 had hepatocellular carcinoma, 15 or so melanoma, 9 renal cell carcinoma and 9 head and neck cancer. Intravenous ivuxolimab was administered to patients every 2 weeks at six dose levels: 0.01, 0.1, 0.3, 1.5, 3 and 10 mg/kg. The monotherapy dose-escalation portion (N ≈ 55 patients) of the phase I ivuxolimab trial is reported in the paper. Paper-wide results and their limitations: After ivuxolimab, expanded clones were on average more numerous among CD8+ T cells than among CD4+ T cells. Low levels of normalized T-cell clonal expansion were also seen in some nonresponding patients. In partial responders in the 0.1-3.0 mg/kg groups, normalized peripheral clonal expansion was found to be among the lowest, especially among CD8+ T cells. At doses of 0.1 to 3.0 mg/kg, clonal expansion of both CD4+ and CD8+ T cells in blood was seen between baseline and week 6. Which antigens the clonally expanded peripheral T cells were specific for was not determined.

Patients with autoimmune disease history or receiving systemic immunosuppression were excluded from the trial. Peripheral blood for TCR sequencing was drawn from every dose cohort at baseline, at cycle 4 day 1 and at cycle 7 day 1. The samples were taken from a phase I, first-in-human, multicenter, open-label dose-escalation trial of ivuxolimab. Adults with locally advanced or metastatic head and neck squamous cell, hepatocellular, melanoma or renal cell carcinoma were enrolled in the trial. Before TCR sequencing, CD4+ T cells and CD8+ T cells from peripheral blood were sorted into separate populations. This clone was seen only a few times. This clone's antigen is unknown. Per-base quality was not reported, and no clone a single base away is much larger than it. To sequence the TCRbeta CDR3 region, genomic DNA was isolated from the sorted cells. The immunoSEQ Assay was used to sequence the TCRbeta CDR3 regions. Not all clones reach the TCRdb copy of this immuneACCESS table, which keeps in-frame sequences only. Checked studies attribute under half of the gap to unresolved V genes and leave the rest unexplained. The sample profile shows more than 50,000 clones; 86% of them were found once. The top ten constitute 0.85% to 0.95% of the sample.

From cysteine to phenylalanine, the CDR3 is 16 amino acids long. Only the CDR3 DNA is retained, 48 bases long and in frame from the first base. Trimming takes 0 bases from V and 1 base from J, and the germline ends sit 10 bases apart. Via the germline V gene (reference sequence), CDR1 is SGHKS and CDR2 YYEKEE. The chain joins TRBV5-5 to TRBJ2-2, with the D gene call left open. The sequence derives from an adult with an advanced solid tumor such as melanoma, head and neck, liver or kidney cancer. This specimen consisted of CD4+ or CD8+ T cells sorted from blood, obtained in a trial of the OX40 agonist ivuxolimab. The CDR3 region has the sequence CASSLGILGNTGELFF. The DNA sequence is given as TGTGCCAGCAGCTTGGGAATCTTGGGGAACACCGGGGAGCTGTTTTTT.